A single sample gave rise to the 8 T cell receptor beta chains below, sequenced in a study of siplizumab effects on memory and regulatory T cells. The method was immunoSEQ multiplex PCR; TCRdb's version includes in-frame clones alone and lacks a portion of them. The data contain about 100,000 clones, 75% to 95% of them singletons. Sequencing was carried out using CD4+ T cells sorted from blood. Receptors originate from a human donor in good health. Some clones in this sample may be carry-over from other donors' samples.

CDR3 coding DNA: TGCGCCAGCAGCTCCGCCTTCGATGAGCAGTTCTTC. This sequence encodes CASSSAFDEQFF. The rearrangement links TRBV5-1 to TRBJ2-1; D is unclear. The CDR3 runs to 12 residues. Trimming removed 3 bases from V and 8 bases from J, with 9 bases in between. Germline V gene lookup returns CDR1 SGHRS and CDR2 YFSETQ.

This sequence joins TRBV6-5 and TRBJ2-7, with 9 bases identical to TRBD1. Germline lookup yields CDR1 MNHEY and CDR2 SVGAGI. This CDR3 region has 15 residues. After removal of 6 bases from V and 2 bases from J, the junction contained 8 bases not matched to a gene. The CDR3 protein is CASRRYRTGAYEQYF. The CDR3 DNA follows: TGTGCCAGCAGACGTTACAGGACAGGGGCCTACGAGCAGTACTTC.

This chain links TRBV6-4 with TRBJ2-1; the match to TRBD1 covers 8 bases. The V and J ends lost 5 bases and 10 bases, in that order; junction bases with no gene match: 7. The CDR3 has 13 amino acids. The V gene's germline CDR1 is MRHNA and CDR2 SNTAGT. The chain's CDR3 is CASSPGQGREQFF. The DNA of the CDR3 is TGTGCCAGCAGTCCCGGACAGGGCCGGGAGCAGTTCTTC.

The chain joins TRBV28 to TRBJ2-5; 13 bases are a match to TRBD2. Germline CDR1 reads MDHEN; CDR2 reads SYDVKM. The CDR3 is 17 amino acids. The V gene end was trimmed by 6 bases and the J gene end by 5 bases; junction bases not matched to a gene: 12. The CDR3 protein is CASSAFPGLAGVETQYF. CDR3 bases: TGTGCCAGCAGCGCATTCCCCGGACTAGCGGGAGTGGAGACCCAGTACTTC.

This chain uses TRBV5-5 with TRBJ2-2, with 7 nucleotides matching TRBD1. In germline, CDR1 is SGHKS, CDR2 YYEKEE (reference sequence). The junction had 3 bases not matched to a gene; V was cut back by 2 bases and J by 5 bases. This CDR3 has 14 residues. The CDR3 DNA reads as TGTGCCAGCAGCTTAGGGACAGATACCGGGGAGCTGTTTTTT. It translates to CASSLGTDTGELFF.

The CDR3 nucleotides read TGTGCCAGCAGTATGGGGGGGGCCCGGAACTATGGCTACACCTTC. It yields the protein CASSMGGARNYGYTF. The chain carries TRBV28 and TRBJ1-2, with D perhaps matching TRBD1 (6 bases). This CDR3 contains 15 residues. The germline V and J ends were trimmed by 5 bases and 2 bases, with 15 bases remaining between them. Germline CDR1 and CDR2: MDHEN and SYDVKM.

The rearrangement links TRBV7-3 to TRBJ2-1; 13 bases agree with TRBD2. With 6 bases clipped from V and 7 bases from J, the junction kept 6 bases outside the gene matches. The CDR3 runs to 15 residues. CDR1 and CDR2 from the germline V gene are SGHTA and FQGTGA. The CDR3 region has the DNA TGTGCCAGCAGACTAGCGGGAGGGTTGATGAATGAGCAGTTCTTC. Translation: CASRLAGGLMNEQFF.

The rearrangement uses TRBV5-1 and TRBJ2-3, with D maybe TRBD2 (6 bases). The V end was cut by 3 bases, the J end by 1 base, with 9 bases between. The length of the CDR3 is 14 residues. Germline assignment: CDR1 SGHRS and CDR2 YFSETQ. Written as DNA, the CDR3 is TGCGCCAGCAGCTCCCCTAGCGGCACAGATACGCAGTATTTT. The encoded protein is CASSSPSGTDTQYF.